The 5 T cell receptor beta chains below all came from one sample that was sequenced in a study of T cell repertoires in cytomegalovirus infection. No cognate antigen is known for these TCRs. TCRdb recomputed calls from the reads with MiXCR, one row per CDR3 protein. The table has tens of thousands of distinct CDR3 sequences, 20% seen once. The specimen comprised CD8+ T cells from cultured PBMCs, sampled from culture after CMV antigen stimulation. The receptor set was obtained from a human donor in good health (CMV status not recorded). Some clones in this sample may be carry-over from other donors' samples.

The chain couples TRBV7-6 to TRBJ1-1; tentatively, D is TRBD1 (5 bases). Trimming removed 5 bases from V and 3 bases from J, with 16 bases in between. The CDR3 has 15 amino acids. CDR1 and CDR2 (germline): SGHVS, FNYEAQ. Here the CDR3 DNA reads TGTGCCAGCAGCCCAGGGAGAGGGAGGGACACTGAAGCTTTCTTT. It codes for CASSPGRGRDTEAFF.

This clonotype showed up just a few times. The genes are TRBV20-1 and TRBJ1-2, with D unresolved. CDR1 and CDR2 from the germline V gene are DFQATT and SNEGSKA (reference sequence). CDR3 length: 11 amino acids. V was clipped by 7 bases and J by 8 bases, with 14 bases between them. The DNA for the CDR3 is TGCAGTGTAGTCTTGACGCAGGGCTACACCTTC. Translation: CSVVLTQGYTF.

This clonotype showed up just a few times. V and J are TRBV19 and TRBJ2-1; the D is unclear. V lost 0 bases and J 3 bases, leaving 3 bases between the germline ends. Germline V lookup: CDR1 LNHDA, CDR2 SQIVND (reference sequence). The CDR3 runs 13 residues. CDR3 loop: CASSIDDYNEQFF. The CDR3 coding sequence is TGTGCCAGTAGTATAGATGACTACAATGAGCAGTTCTTC.

The table lists this clonotype with a few counts. The chain recombines TRBV10-3 with TRBJ1-2; TRBD1 is a possible D gene (6 bases). In germline, CDR1 is ENHRY, CDR2 SYGVKD. The V end lost 1 base, the J end lost 6 bases, and 27 bases lay between the germline ends. This CDR3 has 19 residues. The CDR3 protein is CAISELDPYGTQPEDGYTF. CDR3 nucleotide sequence: TGTGCCATCAGTGAGTTAGACCCATACGGGACACAGCCTGAGGATGGCTACACCTTC.

The chain combines TRBV29-1 with TRBJ1-1; 7 bases map to TRBD1. The CDR3 is 12 amino acids. Per the germline V gene, CDR1 is SQVTM and CDR2 is ANQGSEA. Trimming at V came to 3 bases and at J to 6 bases, leaving 4 bases not matched to a gene. The CDR3 DNA follows: TGCAGCGTTGATGGCAGGGGGGCTGAAGCTTTCTTT. The encoded protein is CSVDGRGAEAFF.